This passage covers 31 T cell receptor beta chains from one sample sequenced in a study of T cell therapy after organ transplantation. The antigens of these receptors remain unknown. Clones were sequenced by immunoSEQ multiplex PCR, and TCRdb holds only the in-frame ones, with some missing. The sample consists of about 1,500 clones, 55% to 75% of them appearing once. Time point noted: 20-29 weeks after completion of therapy. The sequences come from CD8+ T cells from blood, collected after autologous CMV-specific T cell therapy. These receptor sequences come from a human patient who had received a solid organ transplant and had CMV disease. Part of the T cells may come from the graft donor.

This clone was seen a handful of times. The V gene is TRBV7-8, the J gene TRBJ2-2; TRBD1 matches at 9 bases. The J segment lost 7 bases and the V segment lost 11 bases, leaving 8 bases of the junction unmatched. The CDR3 runs to 13 residues. Germline assignment: CDR1 SGHVS and CDR2 FQNEAQ. The CDR3 sequence is CALHRGRIGELFF. The CDR3 DNA reads TGTGCCCTTCACAGGGGGCGCATCGGGGAGCTGTTTTTT.

Only a few counts were recorded for this clone. Here the CDR3 DNA reads TGTGCCAGCAGCTTTATGCGGGGGAGCACAGATACGCAGTATTTT. It codes for CASSFMRGSTDTQYF. This chain joins TRBV7-8 and TRBJ2-3; TRBD2 matches 7 bases. This CDR3 spans 15 amino acids. Germline V gene lookup returns CDR1 SGHVS and CDR2 FQNEAQ. After removal of 3 bases from V and 0 bases from J, the junction contained 3 bases not matched to a gene.

This chain's CDR3 is CASSQDRGSYEQYF. DNA of the CDR3: TGCGCCAGCAGCCAAGACAGGGGCTCCTACGAGCAGTACTTC. This chain uses TRBV4-1 with TRBJ2-7; tentative D call: TRBD1 (6 bases). V was clipped by 0 bases and J by 0 bases, with 6 bases between them. The CDR3 totals 14 residues. Germline V gene lookup returns CDR1 MGHRA and CDR2 YSYEKL.

The chain joins TRBV6-5 to TRBJ2-1; D gene uncertain. Trimming removed 4 bases at V and 0 bases at J, with 13 bases between. CDR3 length: 16 amino acids. The germline gives CDR1 MNHEY, CDR2 SVGAGI. The CDR3, as DNA: TGTGCCAGCAGTTCCGTAGGAGTCAGCTCCTACAATGAGCAGTTCTTC. This codes for CASSSVGVSSYNEQFF.

This chain joins TRBV30 and TRBJ2-3; TRBD2 matches 12 bases. The CDR3 runs 16 residues. Unmatched junction bases numbered 6, after V lost 3 bases and J lost 2 bases. The germline V gene has CDR1 GTSNPN and CDR2 SVGIG (reference sequence). DNA of the CDR3: TGTGCCTGGAGCCCCCGACTAGCGGGAGTCACAGATACGCAGTATTTT. Translating gives CAWSPRLAGVTDTQYF.

V usage is TRBV4-1 and J usage is TRBJ1-6; D may be TRBD1 (5 bases). V was trimmed by 3 bases and J by 10 bases, leaving 22 bases between them. CDR3 length: 17 amino acids. Germline CDR1 and CDR2: MGHRA and YSYEKL. The CDR3 nucleotides are TGCGCCAGCAGCCAGGGGGAGATCCCGCTGAGGGAGTCACCCCTCCACTTT. Translated, it gives CASSQGEIPLRESPLHF.

The gene calls are TRBV5-4 and TRBJ1-2; a weak D match, TRBD1 (5 bases). This CDR3 comprises 14 residues. The V end was cut by 1 base, the J end by 7 bases, with 14 bases between. The V gene's germline CDR1 is SGHNT and CDR2 YYREEE (reference sequence). CDR3 sequence (DNA): TGTGCCAGCAGCTTGCCAGGGAAACTTTTTGGCTACACCTTC. Its translation is CASSLPGKLFGYTF.

The sample holds a few counts of this clone. This sequence joins TRBV6-6 and TRBJ2-7, with TRBD2 matching 10 bases. Germline values: CDR1 MNHNY, CDR2 SVGAGI (reference sequence). V was clipped by 5 bases and J by 5 bases; unmatched bases: 6. This CDR3 comprises 14 residues. CDR3 protein: CASSTGLASHEQYF. The CDR3 region has the DNA TGTGCCAGCAGTACGGGACTAGCGTCCCACGAGCAGTACTTC.

V gene TRBV28 combines with J gene TRBJ1-5; no firm D call. Trimming shortened V by 4 bases and J by 1 base, and 8 bases separated the two germline ends. CDR1 MDHEN and CDR2 SYDVKM come from the germline V gene. The CDR3 is 14 amino acids. The CDR3 spells CASSSVGSNQPQHF. The CDR3 DNA sequence: TGTGCCAGCAGTTCGGTTGGGAGCAATCAGCCCCAGCATTTT.

V usage is TRBV7-9 and J usage is TRBJ2-1, with 7 positions matching TRBD2. This CDR3 contains 14 residues. Germline V lookup: CDR1 SEHNR, CDR2 FQNEAQ (reference sequence). V was clipped by 4 bases and J by 8 bases; unmatched bases: 8. The CDR3 is CASSWGGRSDEQFF. The CDR3 coding sequence is TGTGCCAGCAGCTGGGGGGGACGTTCCGATGAGCAGTTCTTC. Full variable domain (remainder filled in from reference TRBV7-9 and TRBJ2-1): DTGVSQNPRHKITKRGQNVTFRCDPISEHNRLYWYRQTLGQGPEFLTYFQNEAQLEKSRLLSDRFSAERPKGSFSTLEIQRTEQGDSAMYLCASSWGGRSDEQFFGPGTRLTVL.

The rearrangement uses TRBV7-9 and TRBJ2-5; D unresolved. The CDR3 covers 15 residues. Germline CDR1 SEHNR, CDR2 FQNEAQ (reference sequence). Trimming stripped 2 bases from V and 0 bases from J, with 10 bases between. CDR3 sequence: CASSLSSTYQETQYF. Here the CDR3 DNA reads TGTGCCAGCAGCTTATCGTCGACGTACCAAGAGACCCAGTACTTC.

The CDR3 spells CASSVNVYGTSGGDEQFF. CDR3 DNA: TGTGCCAGCAGCGTGAATGTTTACGGGACTAGCGGGGGCGATGAGCAGTTCTTC. The V gene is TRBV9, the J gene TRBJ2-1, with 14 bases matching TRBD2. Germline V CDR1 and CDR2: SGDLS, YYNGEE. The CDR3 is 18 residues long. Trimming removed 2 bases from V and 8 bases from J; junction bases left unmatched: 12.

The CDR3 protein is CASSPEGLQSNTF. In nucleotides, the CDR3 is TGTGCCAGCAGCCCGGAGGGACTCCAGTCGAATACCTTC. This rearrangement joins TRBV5-4 to TRBJ1-2; D possibly corresponds to TRBD1 (5 bases). Per germline, CDR1 SGHNT and CDR2 YYREEE (reference sequence). Trimming took 4 bases from V and 14 from J, leaving 21 bases between them. This CDR3 has 13 residues.

This chain uses TRBV7-6 with TRBJ1-5; a weak D match, TRBD1 (6 bases). Trimming removed 5 bases from V and 4 bases from J, with 9 bases in between. CDR3 length: 13 residues. From germline, CDR1 is SGHVS and CDR2 FNYEAQ. DNA of the CDR3: TGTGCCAGCAGCCTGGACAGTAATCAGCCCCAGCATTTT. Translating gives CASSLDSNQPQHF.

This chain connects TRBV7-8 to TRBJ2-3, with unresolved D. Germline V CDR1 and CDR2: SGHVS, FQNEAQ. The ends were cut back, 5 bases at V and 1 base at J, with 1 base in the middle. This CDR3 is 11 amino acids long. The CDR3 reads CASSRTDTQYF. In DNA, the CDR3 is TGTGCCAGCAGCCGCACAGATACGCAGTATTTT.

CDR3 residues: CASSIGQGGTEAFF. The CDR3 DNA reads as TGTGCCAGTAGTATAGGACAGGGGGGCACTGAAGCTTTCTTT. V gene TRBV19 combines with J gene TRBJ1-1; 9 positions agree with TRBD1. V shed 1 base, J shed 4 bases, and the junction held 1 base outside the gene matches. This CDR3 has 14 residues. Germline lookup yields CDR1 LNHDA and CDR2 SQIVND (reference sequence).

This clone was counted a single time. This chain uses TRBV20-1 with TRBJ1-2, with D unresolved. CDR3 length equals 11 residues. Looked up from germline, CDR1 is DFQATT and CDR2 is SNEGSKA (reference sequence). V was cut by 0 bases and J by 6 bases, with 5 bases left in between. CDR3 loop: CSARDPNGYTF. CDR3 sequence (DNA): TGCAGTGCTAGAGATCCAAATGGCTACACCTTC.

The gene calls are TRBV7-9 and TRBJ2-1; 9 nucleotides match TRBD1. This CDR3 is built from 15 residues. Germline CDR1 is SEHNR and CDR2 is FQNEAQ (reference sequence). V shed 5 bases and J 1 base; nucleotides not matched to a gene: 3. The CDR3 DNA reads TGTGCCAGCAGCCCGGGACAGGGATCCTACAATGAGCAGTTCTTC. Its protein is CASSPGQGSYNEQFF.

The chain combines TRBV6-5 with TRBJ2-3; D is unresolved. V was cut by 6 bases and J by 1 base, with 11 bases left in between. Germline CDR1 is MNHEY and CDR2 is SVGAGI. The CDR3 totals 14 residues. The CDR3 is CASRGWVGTDTQYF. Written as DNA, the CDR3 is TGTGCCAGCAGGGGCTGGGTCGGCACAGATACGCAGTATTTT.

This sequence joins TRBV19 and TRBJ1-1; no firm D call. Trimming took off 3 bases at V and 1 base at J, with 9 bases between the two ends. CDR3 length equals 14 residues. The germline V gene has CDR1 LNHDA and CDR2 SQIVND (reference sequence). The CDR3 DNA follows: TGTGCCAGTAGTATTGGTCGGAAGAACACTGAAGCTTTCTTT. Translated: CASSIGRKNTEAFF. The full variable domain, its missing parts supplied by reference TRBV19 and TRBJ1-1, is DGGITQSPKYLFRKEGQNVTLSCEQNLNHDAMYWYRQDPGQGLRLIYYSQIVNDFQKGDIAEGYSVSREKKESFPLTVTSAQKNPTAFYLCASSIGRKNTEAFFGQGTRLTVV.

V is TRBV28 and J is TRBJ2-5; possibly TRBD2 for D (6 bases). Per germline, CDR1 MDHEN and CDR2 SYDVKM. The CDR3 covers 15 residues. Trimming removed 2 bases at V and 5 bases at J, with 15 bases between. The CDR3 DNA follows: TGTGCCAGCAGTTTAAGGAGGCGGGAAAAGGAGACCCAGTACTTC. Translating it yields CASSLRRREKETQYF.

The J gene is TRBJ2-1, the V gene TRBV7-9; TRBD1 or TRBD2 may be the D gene (5 bases each). The CDR3 has 15 residues. V was shortened by 7 bases and J by 8 bases, with 21 bases between the two germline ends. The germline gives CDR1 SEHNR, CDR2 FQNEAQ (reference sequence). CDR3 nucleotide sequence: TGTGCCAGCACCGTATCGACCGGGGCCAGGGATGAGCAGTTCTTC. Protein sequence: CASTVSTGARDEQFF.

This clone was observed a handful of times. The gene calls are TRBV6-4 and TRBJ2-1; possible D gene TRBD1, 6 bases. CDR1 is MRHNA, CDR2 SNTAGT, per germline. The V gene lost 0 bases and the J gene lost 6 bases, with 15 bases spanning the gap. This CDR3 region has 16 residues. In nucleotides, the CDR3 is TGTGCCAGCAGTGACTCGATCGGGACAAGCCTCAATGAGCAGTTCTTC. It encodes CASSDSIGTSLNEQFF.

This chain links TRBV29-1 with TRBJ2-7; 9 bases are a match to TRBD2. CDR1 and CDR2 (germline): SQVTM, ANQGSEA. The V segment lost 3 bases and the J segment 2 bases; nucleotides outside the gene matches: 5. The CDR3 loop spans 14 amino acids. CDR3 protein: CSVDASGDTYEQYF. CDR3 DNA sequence: TGCAGCGTTGATGCTAGCGGGGACACCTACGAGCAGTACTTC.

The CDR3 is CASNKLESGQETQYF. The CDR3 DNA reads as TGTGCCAGCAACAAACTAGAGTCGGGTCAAGAGACCCAGTACTTC. The chain carries TRBV7-9 and TRBJ2-5; D is perhaps TRBD2 (5 bases). The germline V and J ends were trimmed by 7 bases and 2 bases, with 17 bases remaining between them. CDR1 and CDR2 from the germline V gene are SEHNR and FQNEAQ (reference sequence). CDR3 length equals 15 residues.

This sequence joins TRBV7-9 and TRBJ2-3; D gene uncertain. V was shortened by 7 bases and J by 6 bases, with 8 bases between the two germline ends. The CDR3 has 11 amino acids. The germline V gene encodes CDR1 SEHNR and CDR2 FQNEAQ (reference sequence). Written as DNA, the CDR3 is TGTGCCAGCACCCCCCGGGATACGCAGTATTTT. Residues: CASTPRDTQYF.

The J gene is TRBJ2-3, the V gene TRBV7-8; D ambiguous. V lost 7 bases, J lost 1 base, and 18 bases lay in between. Germline V gives CDR1 SGHVS, CDR2 FQNEAQ. The CDR3 is 16 residues long. The CDR3 sequence: CASILSGGFGTDTQYF. The CDR3 bases are TGTGCCAGCATTCTTTCCGGTGGTTTTGGCACAGATACGCAGTATTTT.

The V gene is TRBV6-1, the J gene TRBJ1-5, with D possibly TRBD1 on 5 matching bases. The CDR3 covers 13 residues. V dropped 4 bases and J dropped 6 bases, with 10 bases sitting between them. In germline, CDR1 is MNHNS, CDR2 SASEGT. CDR3 residues: CASSVPGAQPQHF. The CDR3 nucleotides read TGTGCCAGCAGTGTCCCCGGGGCTCAGCCCCAGCATTTT.

This chain joins TRBV11-2 and TRBJ2-5, with D unresolved. V was shortened by 3 bases and J by 0 bases, with 8 bases between the two germline ends. The CDR3 loop spans 14 amino acids. The germline V gene encodes CDR1 SGHAT and CDR2 FQNNGV. CDR3 residues: CASSFDKYQETQYF. In nucleotides, the CDR3 is TGTGCCAGCAGCTTCGACAAGTACCAAGAGACCCAGTACTTC.

The chain couples TRBV9 to TRBJ2-1, with 8 bases lining up with TRBD1. After removal of 3 bases from V and 7 bases from J, the junction contained 0 bases not matched to a gene. This CDR3 is 12 amino acids long. Germline loops: CDR1 SGDLS, CDR2 YYNGEE. CDR3 in DNA: TGTGCCAGCAGCGGACAGGGGAATGAGCAGTTCTTC. Protein sequence: CASSGQGNEQFF.

This chain connects TRBV12-5 to TRBJ2-1; D is unclear. Germline V gives CDR1 LGHNT, CDR2 FRNRAP. There are 12 residues in the CDR3. V was trimmed by 0 bases and J by 7 bases, leaving 4 bases between them. CDR3 in amino acids: CASGLVGNEQFF. The DNA for the CDR3 is TGTGCTAGTGGTTTGGTAGGGAATGAGCAGTTCTTC.